A single sample is the source of the 27 T cell receptor beta chains below, sequenced in a study of CD8 T cells in Susac syndrome. Random hexamers served to reverse transcribe roughly 0.45 to 1 ug RNA. One entry per CDR3 protein results from TCRdb running MiXCR on the immunoSEQ multiplex PCR reads. Here the sample spans roughly 86,000 distinct CDR3 sequences, roughly 95% being singletons. Sequenced input: CD8+ T cells from PBMCs. The receptors were sampled from a human donor with Susac syndrome.

The chain joins TRBV20-1 to TRBJ1-4; D perhaps matches TRBD1 (5 bases). There are 15 residues in the CDR3. Germline CDR1 and CDR2: DFQATT and SNEGSKA (reference sequence). Between the trimmed V and J ends, which lost 6 bases and 11 bases, there was a span of 25 bases. The CDR3 DNA follows: TGCAGTGCCACCCATCCGGGGACCCCCAGCGGGAAACTGTTTTTT. Residues: CSATHPGTPSGKLFF.

This clonotype was counted once. This sequence joins TRBV27 and TRBJ2-7; D gene unclear. Germline CDR1 is MNHEY and CDR2 is SMNVEV (reference sequence). V lost 1 base, J lost 1 base, and 8 bases lay in between. This CDR3 has 14 residues. CDR3 loop: CASSLYAASYEQYF. CDR3 in DNA: TGTGCCAGCAGTTTATACGCCGCGTCCTACGAGCAGTACTTC.

The V and J genes are TRBV20-1 and TRBJ2-4, with 7 bases aligning to TRBD2. V gave up 1 base and J gave up 1 base; unmatched junction bases: 7. Germline V gene lookup returns CDR1 DFQATT and CDR2 SNEGSKA (reference sequence). The CDR3 spans 16 residues. CDR3 amino acids: CSARASGAEAKNIQYF. In DNA, the CDR3 is TGCAGTGCTAGAGCTAGCGGCGCGGAGGCCAAAAACATTCAGTACTTC.

Only a few counts were recorded for this clonotype. The gene calls are TRBV12-3 or TRBV12-4 and TRBJ2-1; D may be TRBD2 (5 bases). The CDR3 extends over 12 amino acids. Trimming removed 5 bases from V and 6 bases from J, with 8 bases in between. The CDR3 coding sequence is TGTGCCAGCAGTCAAGGAGGCAATGAGCAGTTCTTC. Protein product: CASSQGGNEQFF.

CDR3 bases: TGTGCCATTCGGACTGAAAGCTCCTACGAGCAGTACTTC. It yields the protein CAIRTESSYEQYF. This rearrangement joins TRBV10-3 to TRBJ2-7, with a possible D match to TRBD2 (5 bases). The V and J ends lost 9 bases and 0 bases respectively, with 12 bases between them. From germline, CDR1 is ENHRY and CDR2 SYGVKD. The CDR3 contains 13 residues.

The chain employs TRBV3-1 and TRBJ2-3, with D unclear. Germline-derived CDR1 and CDR2 are LGHDT and YNNKEL (reference sequence). V shed 4 bases and J shed 1 base, with 9 bases lying between them. The length of the CDR3 is 14 residues. The CDR3 nucleotides are TGTGCCAGCAGCCGACTTAGGGGCACAGATACGCAGTATTTT. Translation: CASSRLRGTDTQYF.

The V and J genes are TRBV6-2 or TRBV6-3 and TRBJ2-1; D unclear. The CDR3 runs to 11 residues. The V gene lost 0 bases and the J gene lost 7 bases, with 1 base spanning the gap. CDR1 and CDR2 from the germline V gene are MNHEY and SVGEGT. The CDR3 DNA follows: TGTGCCAGCAGTTACTCGAATGAGCAGTTCTTC. As protein: CASSYSNEQFF.

The chain couples TRBV3-1 to TRBJ2-5; a weak D match, TRBD2 (5 bases). The V gene lost 4 bases and the J gene lost 2 bases, with 8 bases spanning the gap. The CDR3 sequence is 13 residues long. Germline CDR1 is LGHDT and CDR2 is YNNKEL (reference sequence). This CDR3 reads CASSRGGQETQYF. The CDR3 region has the DNA TGTGCCAGCAGCCGAGGCGGGCAAGAGACCCAGTACTTC.

The chain links TRBV29-1 to TRBJ2-1; 10 bases are a match to TRBD2. CDR1 and CDR2 from the germline V gene are SQVTM and ANQGSEA. The V gene end was trimmed by 2 bases and the J gene end by 3 bases; junction bases not matched to a gene: 7. The CDR3 is 16 residues long. Written as DNA, the CDR3 is TGCAGCGTTGAAATCCAGCGGGGGGGCCTCTACAATGAGCAGTTCTTC. It encodes CSVEIQRGGLYNEQFF.

The chain couples TRBV18 to TRBJ1-2; D is perhaps TRBD1 (5 bases). The germline CDR1 and CDR2 sequences are KGHSH and LQKENI. The CDR3 loop spans 13 amino acids. The V gene lost 1 base and the J gene lost 4 bases, with 7 bases spanning the gap. CDR3: CASSPRDVYGYTF. The CDR3 bases are TGTGCCAGCTCACCACGGGACGTCTATGGCTACACCTTC.

The V and J genes are TRBV7-2 and TRBJ2-5, with a weak D call TRBD2 (5 bases). The CDR3 extends over 10 amino acids. The V gene lost 8 bases and the J gene lost 5 bases, with 6 bases spanning the gap. Per the germline V gene, CDR1 is SGHTA and CDR2 is FQGNSA. The CDR3 protein is CASPGETQYF. CDR3 nucleotides: TGTGCCAGCCCGGGGGAGACCCAGTACTTC.

This clonotype was detected once. The genes are TRBV7-2 and TRBJ2-7, with 9 positions matching TRBD2. The germline gives CDR1 SGHTA, CDR2 FQGNSA. CDR3 length: 14 amino acids. With 3 bases clipped from V and 5 bases from J, the junction kept 5 bases outside the gene matches. The CDR3 reads CASSFGLARHEQYF. The CDR3 DNA is TGTGCCAGCAGCTTTGGACTAGCGAGGCACGAGCAGTACTTC.

The V and J genes are TRBV20-1 and TRBJ2-7; 8 bases map to TRBD1. Germline V gives CDR1 DFQATT, CDR2 SNEGSKA (reference sequence). The CDR3 extends over 15 amino acids. V shed 0 bases and J 4 bases; nucleotides not matched to a gene: 8. The CDR3 region is CSARDPGQGDYEQYF. CDR3 DNA sequence: TGCAGTGCTAGAGATCCCGGACAGGGCGATTACGAGCAGTACTTC.

CDR3 DNA sequence: TGTGCCAGCAGTTTAGGGGTCAGGGCTGGTCAGCCCCAGCATTTT. It specifies CASSLGVRAGQPQHF. V and J are TRBV12-3 or TRBV12-4 and TRBJ1-5; weak D call: TRBD1 (5 bases). There are 15 residues in the CDR3. V lost 1 base and J 6 bases, leaving 13 bases between the germline ends.

The V call is TRBV29-1, the J call TRBJ2-3, with TRBD2 identical over 14 bases. Germline CDR1 and CDR2: SQVTM and ANQGSEA. The junction had 8 bases not matched to a gene; V was cut back by 4 bases and J by 2 bases. The length of the CDR3 is 17 residues. CDR3 coding DNA: TGCAGCGTTGCCCCTGGACTAGCGGGGGGTTCCACAGATACGCAGTATTTT. Protein product: CSVAPGLAGGSTDTQYF.

V usage is TRBV12-3 or TRBV12-4 and J usage is TRBJ1-2; 8 positions agree with TRBD1. With 4 bases clipped from V and 13 bases from J, the junction kept 11 bases outside the gene matches. CDR3 length: 13 amino acids. CDR3 residues: CASSSLRTGTGTF. The CDR3 nucleotides are TGTGCCAGCAGTTCCCTCAGGACAGGGACGGGCACCTTC.

The rearrangement joins TRBV12-3 or TRBV12-4 to TRBJ2-1; possibly TRBD2 for D (7 bases). This CDR3 is 15 amino acids long. Trimming shortened V by 4 bases and J by 4 bases, and 14 bases separated the two germline ends. The CDR3 region has the DNA TGTGCCAGCAGTTACGTCGGGGGGCAGTACAATGAGCAGTTCTTC. Its translation: CASSYVGGQYNEQFF.

This sequence joins TRBV6-5 and TRBJ1-2; the match to TRBD1 covers 8 bases. With V trimmed by 4 bases and J by 6 bases, 4 bases remained unmatched. The length of the CDR3 is 13 residues. The germline V gene encodes CDR1 MNHEY and CDR2 SVGAGI. DNA of the CDR3: TGTGCCAGCAGTTCCTCGGACAGGGATGGCTACACCTTC. It translates to CASSSSDRDGYTF.

This clonotype came up once. CDR3 residues: CASSQEVLAGEIQETQYF. The CDR3 nucleotides are TGCGCCAGCAGCCAAGAGGTACTAGCGGGGGAGATCCAAGAGACCCAGTACTTC. V usage is TRBV4-3 and J usage is TRBJ2-5; the match to TRBD2 covers 11 bases. Germline loops: CDR1 LGHNA, CDR2 YSLEER. CDR3 size: 18 residues. V was pared by 0 bases and J by 1 base, with 7 bases of the junction left unmatched.

In this sample, this clonotype turned up once. The V gene is TRBV30, the J gene TRBJ2-1; D uncertain. The CDR3 is 11 amino acids. V was pared by 0 bases and J by 9 bases, with 6 bases between. Looked up from germline, CDR1 is GTSNPN and CDR2 is SVGIG (reference sequence). CDR3 sequence reads: CAWSVRFEQFF. The CDR3 nucleotides are TGTGCCTGGAGTGTACGGTTTGAGCAGTTCTTC.

CDR3 residues: CASSLQGIDEKLFF. The CDR3 nucleotides read TGTGCCAGCAGCCTACAGGGGATCGATGAAAAACTGTTTTTT. The chain links TRBV7-8 to TRBJ1-4; 7 bases match TRBD1. Germline CDR1 is SGHVS and CDR2 is FQNEAQ. The junction had 6 bases not matched to a gene; V was cut back by 5 bases and J by 6 bases. The CDR3 has 14 residues. Looking up the rest from reference TRBV7-8 and TRBJ1-4 gives the full variable domain: GAGVSQSPRYKVAKRGQDVALRCDPISGHVSLFWYQQALGQGPEFLTYFQNEAQLDKSGLPSDRFFAERPEGSVSTLKIQRTQQEDSAVYLCASSLQGIDEKLFFGSGTQLSVL.

The DNA of the CDR3 is TGCAGCGTTGGGGTCAGGGGAGGAACCGGGGAGCTGTTTTTT. Translating it yields CSVGVRGGTGELFF. The chain employs TRBV29-1 and TRBJ2-2; D may correspond to TRBD1 or TRBD2 (6 bases each). Germline CDR1 and CDR2: SQVTM and ANQGSEA. The CDR3 extends over 14 amino acids. V was clipped by 4 bases and J by 5 bases, with 14 bases between them.

The V and J genes are TRBV27 and TRBJ1-1; no reliable D call. The CDR3 is made up of 11 amino acids. Germline assignment: CDR1 MNHEY and CDR2 SMNVEV (reference sequence). V gave up 2 bases and J gave up 10 bases, with 8 bases separating them. This CDR3 is CASSLGGIAFF. As DNA, the CDR3 is TGTGCCAGCAGTTTAGGAGGGATAGCTTTCTTT.

The CDR3 coding sequence is TGTGCCAGCAGCCAAGGCCTGCGGGCTGGGGAAACTTTCTTT. Its translation is CASSQGLRAGETFF. The gene calls are TRBV3-1 and TRBJ1-1; D is uncertain. This CDR3 region has 14 residues. Trimming left V 1 base short and J 12 bases short, with 18 bases between. CDR1 and CDR2 from the germline V gene are LGHDT and YNNKEL (reference sequence). Combining the CDR3 with reference TRBV3-1 and TRBJ1-1 gives the whole variable domain DTAVSQTPKYLVTQMGNDKSIKCEQNLGHDTMYWYKQDSKKFLKIMFSYNNKELIINETVPNRFSPKSPDKAHLNLHINSLELGDSAVYFCASSQGLRAGETFFGQGTRLTVV.

The V gene is TRBV9, the J gene TRBJ2-6; D is uncertain. The CDR3 contains 15 residues. The germline gives CDR1 SGDLS, CDR2 YYNGEE. The V gene lost 2 bases and the J gene lost 2 bases, with 8 bases spanning the gap. The CDR3 is CASSVSEAGANVLTF. CDR3 DNA: TGTGCCAGCAGCGTCTCAGAGGCTGGGGCCAACGTCCTGACTTTC.

This clonotype occurred once. The chain links TRBV6-5 to TRBJ1-2; D unresolved. V shed 2 bases and J shed 7 bases, with 11 bases lying between them. Germline values: CDR1 MNHEY, CDR2 SVGAGI. This CDR3 has 13 residues. Written as DNA, the CDR3 is TGTGCCAGCAGTTACATCGGGGAGCGTGGCTACACCTTC. This codes for CASSYIGERGYTF.

The chain links TRBV6-5 to TRBJ1-6, with D maybe TRBD1 (6 bases). The germline V gene encodes CDR1 MNHEY and CDR2 SVGAGI. The CDR3 runs 17 residues. The germline V and J ends were trimmed by 6 bases and 3 bases, with 18 bases remaining between them. The CDR3 is CASRLTGRVLYNSPLHF. CDR3 DNA sequence: TGTGCCAGCAGATTAACAGGGAGGGTTCTCTATAATTCACCCCTCCACTTT.